Below, 29 T cell receptor beta chains from the same sample are listed, as sequenced in a study of Graves' ophthalmopathy and Graves' hyperthyroidism. The authors amplified TCR beta CDR3 regions from RNA transcripts. HTBI primers were used in a first-round RT-PCR, which preceded a second-round multiplex PCR. TCRdb passed the multiplex PCR reads through MiXCR, listing each CDR3 protein once. In the table there are more than 45,000 distinct CDR3 sequences, over 40% of which are singletons. Source material: peripheral blood. These receptors all come from an adult man with Graves' ophthalmopathy.

This rearrangement joins TRBV11-3 to TRBJ1-1; D is unresolved. V was cut by 2 bases and J by 1 base, with 5 bases left in between. CDR3 length: 13 amino acids. From germline, CDR1 is SGHNT and CDR2 YENEEA. The CDR3 DNA sequence: TGTGCCAGCAGCTTAATGAGGAACACTGAAGCTTTCTTT. Encoded protein: CASSLMRNTEAFF.

There are many counts of this clonotype. A much larger clone is a single base away; this may be a read error. This is likely a read error, given that the CDR3 carries no conserved phenylalanine or tryptophan at its end. The J gene is TRBJ1-2, the V gene TRBV20-1; no reliable D call. This CDR3 spans 13 amino acids. V lost 3 bases to trimming and J lost 0 bases, with 8 bases between them. CDR1 and CDR2 (germline): DFQATT, SNEGSKA (reference sequence). As DNA, the CDR3 is TGCAGTGCTAGCGAGCTAACTAACTATGGCTACACCCTC. It translates to CSASELTNYGYTL.

This clonotype was seen many times. V gene TRBV6-1 combines with J gene TRBJ2-3, with D possibly matching TRBD2 (5 bases). The V end lost 4 bases, the J end lost 4 bases, and 12 bases lay between the germline ends. Germline-derived CDR1 and CDR2 are MNHNS and SASEGT. This CDR3 spans 14 amino acids. The CDR3 loop is CASSVLAGADTQYF. The CDR3, as DNA: TGTGCCAGCAGTGTCTTGGCGGGTGCAGATACGCAGTATTTT.

This clonotype has ten or more counts. V and J are TRBV7-8 and TRBJ1-1, with D hard to call. This CDR3 is 16 amino acids long. The V end lost 5 bases, the J end lost 3 bases, and 19 bases lay between the germline ends. Germline CDR1 SGHVS, CDR2 FQNEAQ. CDR3 residues: CASSPPEEALYTEAFF. The CDR3 bases are TGTGCCAGCAGCCCCCCGGAAGAGGCCCTATACACTGAAGCTTTCTTT.

The V call is TRBV20-1, the J call TRBJ2-7; the match to TRBD1 covers 11 bases. CDR3 size: 15 residues. CDR1 DFQATT and CDR2 SNEGSKA come from the germline V gene (reference sequence). V shed 0 bases, J shed 3 bases, and the junction held 4 bases outside the gene matches. CDR3 in DNA: TGCAGTGCTAGAGACCCCGGGACAGGGGGCTACGAGCAGTACTTC. Its protein is CSARDPGTGGYEQYF.

This rearrangement joins TRBV10-2 to TRBJ1-5; D remains ambiguous. V was clipped by 6 bases and J by 14 bases, with 26 bases between them. The CDR3 has 15 residues. CDR1 WSHSY and CDR2 SAAADI come from the germline V gene. CDR3 nucleotide sequence: TGCGCCAGCAGCTTGGTACGGGCGGGAGGGAAGTACGAGCATTTT. Encoded protein: CASSLVRAGGKYEHF.

This chain connects TRBV7-2 to TRBJ2-2; no definite D call. V dropped 0 bases and J dropped 5 bases, with 7 bases sitting between them. CDR3 length: 14 amino acids. Germline CDR1 reads SGHTA; CDR2 reads FQGNSA. The CDR3 DNA is TGTGCCAGCAGCTTAGCTCCAGTAACCGGGGAGCTGTTTTTT. Its protein is CASSLAPVTGELFF.

In this sample, this clonotype turned up many times. This sequence joins TRBV5-1 and TRBJ2-5, with TRBD1 matching 7 bases. Trimming cost V 4 bases and J 2 bases; bases outside gene matches: 14. The germline V gene encodes CDR1 SGHRS and CDR2 YFSETQ. The CDR3 has 17 amino acids. As DNA, the CDR3 is TGCGCCAGCAGCCCAGGGGTCAGACAGGGCCCACAAGAGACCCAGTACTTC. The encoded protein is CASSPGVRQGPQETQYF.

This clonotype was seen many times. The gene calls are TRBV2 and TRBJ1-2, with unresolved D. CDR1 and CDR2 from the germline V gene are SNHLY and FYNNEI. There are 15 residues in the CDR3. V gave up 6 bases and J gave up 0 bases, with 14 bases separating them. The CDR3 here is CASRTFLLANYGYTF. CDR3 in DNA: TGTGCCAGCAGAACCTTTCTATTAGCTAACTATGGCTACACCTTC.

CDR3 amino acids: CASSRLAGVKFF. For the CDR3, the DNA is TGCGCCAGCAGTCGACTAGCTGGGGTGAAGTTCTTC. V gene TRBV10-1 combines with J gene TRBJ2-1, with 7 bases that match TRBD2. The CDR3 runs 12 residues. The germline CDR1 and CDR2 sequences are WNHNN and SYGVQD (reference sequence). The V and J ends lost 5 bases and 14 bases, in that order; junction bases with no gene match: 9.

The V and J genes are TRBV7-8 and TRBJ1-2; D unclear. Trimming removed 2 bases at V and 8 bases at J, with 12 bases between. This CDR3 is 13 amino acids long. Germline assignment: CDR1 SGHVS and CDR2 FQNEAQ. The CDR3 protein is CASSLTSGRGYTF. The CDR3 DNA is TGTGCCAGCAGCTTAACTAGCGGGAGGGGCTACACCTTC.

The CDR3 DNA reads TGTGCCAGCAGCTTAAACTCCGGGGTTTACACCGGGGAGCTGTTTTTT. Translated, it gives CASSLNSGVYTGELFF. The chain carries TRBV7-6 and TRBJ2-2; D might be TRBD2 (5 bases). The CDR3 sequence is 16 residues long. V gave up 2 bases and J gave up 3 bases, with 13 bases separating them. The germline gives CDR1 SGHVS, CDR2 FNYEAQ. Together with reference TRBV7-6 and TRBJ2-2, the CDR3 gives the full variable domain: GAGVSQSPRYKVTKRGQDVALRCDPISGHVSLYWYRQALGQGPEFLTYFNYEAQQDKSGLPNDRFSAERPEGSISTLTIQRTEQRDSAMYRCASSLNSGVYTGELFFGEGSRLTVL.

CDR3 bases: TGCGCCAGCGCCCAGGTAGCGGGAGGAGAGCAGTTCTTC. Translation gives CASAQVAGGEQFF. The gene calls are TRBV10-1 and TRBJ2-1; 10 bases are shared with TRBD2. V dropped 8 bases and J dropped 10; count of bases not matched to a gene: 8. Germline V gene data show CDR1 as WNHNN and CDR2 as SYGVQD (reference sequence). The CDR3 is made up of 13 amino acids.

Many counts were recorded for this clonotype. The chain has TRBV5-8 and TRBJ2-6; 8 positions agree with TRBD1. The V gene's germline CDR1 is SGHTS and CDR2 YDEGEE. The ends lost 4 bases at V and 2 bases at J; junction bases unmatched: 11. The CDR3 is 18 residues long. The CDR3 nucleotides are TGTGCCAGCAGCGGTGGACAGGGAACGGTGACTGGGGCCAACGTCCTGACTTTC. Its protein product is CASSGGQGTVTGANVLTF. The full variable domain, its missing parts supplied by reference TRBV5-8 and TRBJ2-6, is EAGVTQSPTHLIKTRGQQATLRCSPISGHTSVYWYQQALGLGLQFLLWYDEGEERNRGNFPPRFSGRQFPNYSSELNVNALELEDSALYLCASSGGQGTVTGANVLTFGAGSRLTVL.

The chain employs TRBV19 and TRBJ1-1; perhaps TRBD1 as D (6 bases). The CDR3 has 15 residues. Germline V lookup: CDR1 LNHDA, CDR2 SQIVND (reference sequence). The CDR3, as DNA: TGTGGCAGAAGTCTTGATGTAGGGGGTGGCACTGAAGCTTTCTTT. This gives the protein CGRSLDVGGGTEAFF.

This clonotype was counted many times. The chain is built from TRBV5-1 and TRBJ1-2; D remains ambiguous. The CDR3 runs 12 residues. The V gene's germline CDR1 is SGHRS and CDR2 YFSETQ. V was pared by 0 bases and J by 5 bases, with 5 bases between. CDR3 residues: CASSLESYGYTF. CDR3 sequence (DNA): TGCGCCAGCAGCTTGGAATCTTATGGCTACACCTTC.

This clonotype appeared many times. The chain uses TRBV20-1 and TRBJ2-4; 12 nucleotides match TRBD2. Trimming removed 3 bases from V and 7 bases from J; junction bases left unmatched: 4. Germline CDR1 DFQATT, CDR2 SNEGSKA (reference sequence). The CDR3 sequence is 14 residues long. The CDR3 DNA is TGCAGTGCTAGTACTCTAGCGGGGGGGAACATTCAGTACTTC. Translation gives CSASTLAGGNIQYF.

In this sample, this clonotype is medium-sized. This chain links TRBV7-6 with TRBJ2-5; 9 positions match TRBD1. CDR1 and CDR2 (germline): SGHVS, FNYEAQ. The length of the CDR3 is 15 residues. The ends lost 4 bases at V and 5 bases at J; junction bases unmatched: 8. Here the CDR3 reads CASSSTGTGWETQYF. The CDR3 region has the DNA TGTGCCAGCAGCTCTACGGGGACAGGGTGGGAGACCCAGTACTTC. Combining the CDR3 with reference TRBV7-6 and TRBJ2-5 gives the whole variable domain GAGVSQSPRYKVTKRGQDVALRCDPISGHVSLYWYRQALGQGPEFLTYFNYEAQQDKSGLPNDRFSAERPEGSISTLTIQRTEQRDSAMYRCASSSTGTGWETQYFGPGTRLLVL.

On this clonotype: It may be a read error: a sequence one base away is much more abundant. This sequence joins TRBV28 and TRBJ2-2; 7 nucleotides align to TRBD1. This CDR3 comprises 16 residues. Germline CDR1 reads MDHEN; CDR2 reads SYDVKM. V shed 6 bases and J 3 bases; nucleotides not matched to a gene: 10. The CDR3: CASRNSGGPDTGELFF. The DNA for the CDR3 is TGTGCCAGCAGGAATTCAGGGGGACCGGACACCGGGGAGCTGTTTTTT.

This chain joins TRBV5-5 and TRBJ2-5; 8 nucleotides line up with TRBD2. Germline V lookup: CDR1 SGHKS, CDR2 YYEKEE (reference sequence). This CDR3 region has 15 residues. With 4 bases clipped from V and 2 bases from J, the junction kept 7 bases outside the gene matches. The CDR3 sequence is CASSPSGGSQETQYF. CDR3 in DNA: TGTGCCAGCAGCCCCAGCGGGGGATCTCAAGAGACCCAGTACTTC. Variable domain in full (rest from reference TRBV5-5 and TRBJ2-5): DAGVTQSPTHLIKTRGQQVTLRCSPISGHKSVSWYQQVLGQGPQFIFQYYEKEERGRGNFPDRFSARQFPNYSSELNVNALLLGDSALYLCASSPSGGSQETQYFGPGTRLLVL.

This clonotype was found many times. The CDR3 region has the DNA TGTGCCACCACCCGGGGGGCAGGCTACAATGAGCAGTTCTTC. Its protein is CATTRGAGYNEQFF. V is TRBV12-3 or TRBV12-4 and J is TRBJ2-1, with a possible D match to TRBD2 (7 bases). Between the trimmed V and J ends, which lost 10 bases and 3 bases, there was a span of 16 bases. The CDR3 spans 14 residues.

Comments on this clonotype: A read error is possible here, since a much larger clone lies one base away. The V and J genes are TRBV30 and TRBJ2-7, with 9 positions matching TRBD2. The germline V gene has CDR1 GTSNPN and CDR2 SVGIG (reference sequence). This CDR3 contains 15 residues. DNA for the CDR3: TGTGCCCGGAGTGTCTCGCGAGGACTAGCGAGAGAGCAGTACTTC. Protein product: CARSVSRGLAREQYF. The complete variable domain, with remaining parts taken from reference TRBV30 and TRBJ2-7, reads SQTIHQWPATLVQPVGSPLSLECTVEGTSNPNLYWYRQAAGRGLQLLFYSVGIGQISSEVPQNLSASRPQDRQFILSSKKLLLSDSGFYLCARSVSRGLAREQYFGPGTRLTVT.

With respect to this clonotype: The conserved final phenylalanine or tryptophan is absent from the CDR3, which likely points to a read error. The chain has TRBV5-1 and TRBJ2-5; 8 positions match TRBD2. Germline V gives CDR1 SGHRS, CDR2 YFSETQ. The CDR3 is 16 amino acids. The CDR3 region has the DNA TGCGCCAGCAGCTGGACCGGCGGGGGGATCCAAGAGGCCCAGTACCTC. It translates to CASSWTGGGIQEAQYL.

This clonotype was seen many times. This chain connects TRBV12-3 or TRBV12-4 to TRBJ1-1; possible D gene TRBD1, 5 bases. Trimming pared 6 bases from V and 0 bases from J, leaving 11 bases between. CDR3 length equals 14 residues. The DNA of the CDR3 is TGTGCCAGCAGCCCTACGGGGCTGAACACTGAAGCTTTCTTT. It is translated as CASSPTGLNTEAFF.

V and J are TRBV10-1 and TRBJ2-4; D is possibly TRBD2 (5 bases). CDR1 is WNHNN and CDR2 is SYGVQD in the germline V gene (reference sequence). Trimming took off 2 bases at V and 0 bases at J, with 8 bases between the two ends. The CDR3 contains 15 residues. The CDR3 DNA follows: TGCGCCAGCAGTGAGAGTGGACTAGCCAAAAACATTCAGTACTTC. Residues: CASSESGLAKNIQYF.

This clonotype was detected only once. The chain joins TRBV19 to TRBJ2-7; no reliable D call. The CDR3 covers 17 residues. The germline V and J ends were trimmed by 5 bases and 0 bases, with 20 bases remaining between them. Germline V CDR1 and CDR2: LNHDA, SQIVND (reference sequence). This CDR3 is CASSATSYRGSSYEQYF. The CDR3 DNA reads as TGTGCCAGTAGTGCTACCTCTTACAGAGGTAGCTCCTACGAGCAGTACTTC.

This clonotype was picked up a small number of times. The chain has TRBV7-2 and TRBJ1-3; no clear D gene. Per germline, CDR1 SGHTA and CDR2 FQGNSA. V was pared by 2 bases and J by 0 bases, with 5 bases between. The CDR3 is 14 residues long. In DNA, the CDR3 is TGTGCCAGCAGCTTACAGAGCTCTGGAAACACCATATATTTT. Protein product: CASSLQSSGNTIYF.

V usage is TRBV7-9 and J usage is TRBJ1-4, with 7 bases identical to TRBD1. V was pared by 7 bases and J by 7 bases, with 6 bases of the junction left unmatched. The CDR3 loop spans 13 amino acids. From germline, CDR1 is SEHNR and CDR2 FQNEAQ (reference sequence). CDR3 sequence: CASTETGFEKLFF. CDR3 nucleotides: TGTGCCAGCACCGAGACAGGGTTTGAAAAACTGTTTTTT.

This clonotype came up many times. The genes are TRBV5-1 and TRBJ1-4, with D perhaps matching TRBD1 (5 bases). V gave up 5 bases and J gave up 2 bases, with 19 bases separating them. The V gene's germline CDR1 is SGHRS and CDR2 YFSETQ. CDR3 length equals 17 residues. The CDR3 bases are TGCGCCAGCAGTCCCGACCGCCTGGGGCAGACTAATGAAAAACTGTTTTTT. Its translation: CASSPDRLGQTNEKLFF.